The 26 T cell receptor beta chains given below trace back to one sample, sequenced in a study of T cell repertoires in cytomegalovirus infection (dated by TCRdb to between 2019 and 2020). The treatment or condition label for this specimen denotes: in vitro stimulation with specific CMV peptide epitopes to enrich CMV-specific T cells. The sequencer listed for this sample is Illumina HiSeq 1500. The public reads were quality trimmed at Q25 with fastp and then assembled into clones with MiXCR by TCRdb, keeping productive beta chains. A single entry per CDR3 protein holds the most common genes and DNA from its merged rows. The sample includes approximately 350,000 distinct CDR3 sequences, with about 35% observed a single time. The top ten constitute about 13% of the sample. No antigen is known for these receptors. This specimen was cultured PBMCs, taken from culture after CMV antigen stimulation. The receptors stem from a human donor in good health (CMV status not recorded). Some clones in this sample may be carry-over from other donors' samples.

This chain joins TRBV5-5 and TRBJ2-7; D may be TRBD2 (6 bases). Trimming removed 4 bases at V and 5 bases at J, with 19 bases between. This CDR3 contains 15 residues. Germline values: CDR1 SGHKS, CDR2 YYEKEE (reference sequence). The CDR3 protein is CASSPGRSVGHEQYF. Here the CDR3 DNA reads TGTGCCAGCAGCCCCGGGAGATCGGTTGGGCACGAGCAGTACTTC. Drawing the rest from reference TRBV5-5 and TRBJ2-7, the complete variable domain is DAGVTQSPTHLIKTRGQQVTLRCSPISGHKSVSWYQQVLGQGPQFIFQYYEKEERGRGNFPDRFSARQFPNYSSELNVNALLLGDSALYLCASSPGRSVGHEQYFGPGTRLTVT.

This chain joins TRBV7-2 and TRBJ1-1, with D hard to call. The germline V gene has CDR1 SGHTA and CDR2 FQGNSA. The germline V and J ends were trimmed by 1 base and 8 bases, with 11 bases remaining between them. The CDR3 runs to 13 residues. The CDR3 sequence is CASSLGASIEAFF. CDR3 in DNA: TGTGCCAGCAGCTTAGGAGCCTCTATAGAAGCTTTCTTT.

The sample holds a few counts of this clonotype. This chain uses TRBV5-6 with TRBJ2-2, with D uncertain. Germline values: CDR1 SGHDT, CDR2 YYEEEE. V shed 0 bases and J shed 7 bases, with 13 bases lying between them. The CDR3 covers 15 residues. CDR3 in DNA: TGTGCCAGCAGCTTGGAAAGGACGGGCGACGGGGAGCTGTTTTTT. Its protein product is CASSLERTGDGELFF. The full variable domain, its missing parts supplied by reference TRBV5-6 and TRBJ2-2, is DAGVTQSPTHLIKTRGQQVTLRCSPKSGHDTVSWYQQALGQGPQFIFQYYEEEERQRGNFPDRFSGHQFPNYSSELNVNALLLGDSALYLCASSLERTGDGELFFGEGSRLTVL.

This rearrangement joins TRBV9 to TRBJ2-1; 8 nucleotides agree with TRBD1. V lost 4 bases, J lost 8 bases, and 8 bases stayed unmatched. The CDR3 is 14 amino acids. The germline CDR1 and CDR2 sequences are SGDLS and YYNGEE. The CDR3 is CASSPIPGGDEQFF. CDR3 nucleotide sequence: TGTGCCAGCAGCCCAATTCCAGGGGGCGATGAGCAGTTCTTC.

The CDR3 loop is CASSAWTGSTDTQYF. CDR3 sequence (DNA): TGTGCCAGCAGTGCATGGACAGGGTCCACAGATACGCAGTATTTT. V is TRBV12-3 or TRBV12-4 and J is TRBJ2-3; 8 bases map to TRBD1. The length of the CDR3 is 15 residues. Trimming removed 5 bases from V and 2 bases from J; junction bases left unmatched: 6.

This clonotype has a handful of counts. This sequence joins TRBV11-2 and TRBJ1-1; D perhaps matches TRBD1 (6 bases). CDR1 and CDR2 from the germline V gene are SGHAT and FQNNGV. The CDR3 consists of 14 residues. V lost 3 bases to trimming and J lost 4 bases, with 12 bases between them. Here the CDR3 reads CASSLEGGSTEAFF. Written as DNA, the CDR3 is TGTGCCAGCAGCTTGGAGGGGGGTAGCACTGAAGCTTTCTTT.

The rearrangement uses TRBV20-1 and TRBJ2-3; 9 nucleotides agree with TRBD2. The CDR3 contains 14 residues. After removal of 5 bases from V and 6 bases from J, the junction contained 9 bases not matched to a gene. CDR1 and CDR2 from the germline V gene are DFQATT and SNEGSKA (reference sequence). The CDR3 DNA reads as TGCAGTGCTGGGGGGTTAGCGGGAGTGGATACGCAGTATTTT. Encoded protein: CSAGGLAGVDTQYF.

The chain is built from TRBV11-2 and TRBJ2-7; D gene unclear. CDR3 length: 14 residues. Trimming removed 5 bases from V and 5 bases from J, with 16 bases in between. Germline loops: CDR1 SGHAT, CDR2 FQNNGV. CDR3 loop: CASSLGWAPHEQYV. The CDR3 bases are TGTGCCAGCAGCCTCGGGTGGGCCCCCCACGAGCAGTACGTC.

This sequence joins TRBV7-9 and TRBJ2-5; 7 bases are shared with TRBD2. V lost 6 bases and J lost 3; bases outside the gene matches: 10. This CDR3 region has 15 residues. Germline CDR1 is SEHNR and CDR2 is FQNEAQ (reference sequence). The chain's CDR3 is CASRRGGIGEETQYF. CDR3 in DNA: TGTGCCAGCAGGAGGGGAGGGATCGGGGAAGAGACCCAGTACTTC.

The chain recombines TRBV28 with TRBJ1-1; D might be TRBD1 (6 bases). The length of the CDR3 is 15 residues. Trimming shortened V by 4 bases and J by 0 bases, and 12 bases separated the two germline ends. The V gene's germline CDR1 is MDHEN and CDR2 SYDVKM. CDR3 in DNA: TGTGCCAGCAGTTCGGACAGAGATGTGAACACTGAAGCTTTCTTT. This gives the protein CASSSDRDVNTEAFF.

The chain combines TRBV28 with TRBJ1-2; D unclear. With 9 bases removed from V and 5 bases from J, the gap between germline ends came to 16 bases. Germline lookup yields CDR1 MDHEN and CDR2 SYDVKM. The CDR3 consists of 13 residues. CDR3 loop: CASRESARYGYTF. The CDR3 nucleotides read TGTGCCAGTCGAGAGTCCGCGAGGTATGGCTACACCTTC.

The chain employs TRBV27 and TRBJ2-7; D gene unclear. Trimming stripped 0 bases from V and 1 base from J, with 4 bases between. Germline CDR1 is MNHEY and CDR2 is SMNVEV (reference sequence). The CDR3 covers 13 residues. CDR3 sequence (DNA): TGTGCCAGCAGTTTATCGGAATCCTACGAGCAGTACTTC. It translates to CASSLSESYEQYF.

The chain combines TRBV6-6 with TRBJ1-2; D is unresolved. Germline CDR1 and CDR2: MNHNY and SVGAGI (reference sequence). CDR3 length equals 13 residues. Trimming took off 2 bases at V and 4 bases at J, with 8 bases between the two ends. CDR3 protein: CASSYEWSYGYTF. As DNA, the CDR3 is TGTGCCAGCAGTTACGAGTGGAGCTATGGCTACACCTTC.

Here the CDR3 reads CAISEQAGGPGGYEQYV. The CDR3 region has the DNA TGTGCCATCAGTGAGCAAGCGGGAGGGCCTGGGGGGTACGAGCAGTACGTC. V is TRBV10-3 and J is TRBJ2-7, with 10 bases fitting TRBD2. V was pared by 2 bases and J by 4 bases, with 11 bases of the junction left unmatched. CDR1 and CDR2 from the germline V gene are ENHRY and SYGVKD. The CDR3 covers 17 residues.

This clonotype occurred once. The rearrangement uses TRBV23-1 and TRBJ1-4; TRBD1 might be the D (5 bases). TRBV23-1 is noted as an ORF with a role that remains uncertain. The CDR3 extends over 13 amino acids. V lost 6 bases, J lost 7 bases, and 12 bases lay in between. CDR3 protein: CASSLPRGEKLFF. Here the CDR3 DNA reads TGCGCCAGCAGCCTCCCGAGGGGTGAAAAACTGTTTTTT.

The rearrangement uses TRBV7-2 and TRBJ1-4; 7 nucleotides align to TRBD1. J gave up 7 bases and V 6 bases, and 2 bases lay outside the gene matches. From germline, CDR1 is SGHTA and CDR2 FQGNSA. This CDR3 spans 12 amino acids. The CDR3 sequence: CASRRTGEKLFF. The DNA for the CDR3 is TGTGCCAGCAGGAGGACAGGTGAAAAACTGTTTTTT.

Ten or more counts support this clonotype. The CDR3 bases are TGCGCCAGCAGCCTCCACAGGACTAACTACAATGAGCAGTTCTTC. It yields the protein CASSLHRTNYNEQFF. The V and J genes are TRBV4-1 and TRBJ2-1, with D tentatively TRBD2 (6 bases). The V end was cut by 4 bases, the J end by 3 bases, with 13 bases between. Per the germline V gene, CDR1 is MGHRA and CDR2 is YSYEKL. The CDR3 is made up of 15 amino acids.

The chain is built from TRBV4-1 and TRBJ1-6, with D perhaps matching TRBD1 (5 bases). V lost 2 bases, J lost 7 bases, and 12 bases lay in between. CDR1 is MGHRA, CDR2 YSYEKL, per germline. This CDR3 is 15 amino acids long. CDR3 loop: CASSQLGGGNSPLHF. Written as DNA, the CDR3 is TGCGCCAGCAGCCAATTGGGGGGAGGGAATTCACCCCTCCACTTT.

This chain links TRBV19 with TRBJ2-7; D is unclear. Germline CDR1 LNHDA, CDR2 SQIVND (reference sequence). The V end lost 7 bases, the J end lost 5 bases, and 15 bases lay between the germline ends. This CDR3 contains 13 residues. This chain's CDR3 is CASTQLHGHEQYV. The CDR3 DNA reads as TGTGCCAGTACCCAACTTCATGGCCACGAGCAGTACGTC.

In nucleotides, the CDR3 is TGTGCCAGCAGCTCCCGGACAGGGGAAAATGGCTACACCTTC. This codes for CASSSRTGENGYTF. The V gene is TRBV11-2, the J gene TRBJ1-2, with 9 nucleotides matching TRBD1. CDR1 SGHAT and CDR2 FQNNGV come from the germline V gene. CDR3 length equals 14 residues. V shed 4 bases and J 6 bases; nucleotides not matched to a gene: 6.

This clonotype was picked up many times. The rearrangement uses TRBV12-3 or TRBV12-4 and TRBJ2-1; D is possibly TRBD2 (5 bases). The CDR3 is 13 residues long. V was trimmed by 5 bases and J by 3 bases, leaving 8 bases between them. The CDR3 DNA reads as TGTGCCAGCAGTACCGGAGGCTACAATGAGCAGTTCTTC. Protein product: CASSTGGYNEQFF.

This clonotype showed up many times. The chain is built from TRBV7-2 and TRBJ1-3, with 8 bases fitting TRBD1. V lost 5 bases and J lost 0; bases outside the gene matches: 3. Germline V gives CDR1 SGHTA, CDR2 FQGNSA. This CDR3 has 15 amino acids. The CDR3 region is CASSAGTGSGNTIYF. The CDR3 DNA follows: TGTGCCAGCAGCGCGGGGACAGGCTCTGGAAACACCATATATTTT. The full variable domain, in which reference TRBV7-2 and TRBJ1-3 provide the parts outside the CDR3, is GAGVSQSPSNKVTEKGKDVELRCDPISGHTALYWYRQSLGQGLEFLIYFQGNSAPDKSGLPSDRFSAERTGGSVSTLTIQRTQQEDSAVYLCASSAGTGSGNTIYFGEGSWLTVV.

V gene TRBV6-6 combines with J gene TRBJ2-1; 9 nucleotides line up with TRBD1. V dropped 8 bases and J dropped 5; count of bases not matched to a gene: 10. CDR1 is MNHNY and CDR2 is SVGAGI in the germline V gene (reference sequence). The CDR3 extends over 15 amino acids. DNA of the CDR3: TGTGCCAGCGCCTGGACGGGACAGGGTCACAATGAGCAGTTCTTC. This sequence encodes CASAWTGQGHNEQFF.

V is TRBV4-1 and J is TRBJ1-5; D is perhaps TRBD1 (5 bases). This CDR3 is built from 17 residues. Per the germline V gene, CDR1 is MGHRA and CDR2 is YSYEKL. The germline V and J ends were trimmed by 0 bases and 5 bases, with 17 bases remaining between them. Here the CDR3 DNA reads TGCGCCAGCAGCCAAGATCGGCAGGGTGAGTCCTATCAGCCCCAGCATTTT. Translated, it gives CASSQDRQGESYQPQHF.

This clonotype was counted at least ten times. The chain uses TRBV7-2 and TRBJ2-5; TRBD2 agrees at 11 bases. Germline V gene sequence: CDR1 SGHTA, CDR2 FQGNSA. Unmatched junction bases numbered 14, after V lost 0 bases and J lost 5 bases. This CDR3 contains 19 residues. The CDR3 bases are TGTGCCAGCAGCTTAGCGCCCTCCCTTTTAGCGGGAGGGATGGAGACCCAGTACTTC. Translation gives CASSLAPSLLAGGMETQYF.

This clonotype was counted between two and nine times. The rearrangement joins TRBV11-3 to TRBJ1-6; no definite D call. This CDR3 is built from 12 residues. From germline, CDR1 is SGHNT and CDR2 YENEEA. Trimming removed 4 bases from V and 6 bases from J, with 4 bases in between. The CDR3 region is CASSYANSPLHF. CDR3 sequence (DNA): TGTGCCAGCAGCTACGCTAATTCACCCCTCCACTTT. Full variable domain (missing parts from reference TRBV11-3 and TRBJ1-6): EAGVVQSPRYKIIEKKQPVAFWCNPISGHNTLYWYLQNLGQGPELLIRYENEEAVDDSQLPKDRFSAERLKGVDSTLKIQPAELGDSAVYLCASSYANSPLHFGNGTRLTVT.